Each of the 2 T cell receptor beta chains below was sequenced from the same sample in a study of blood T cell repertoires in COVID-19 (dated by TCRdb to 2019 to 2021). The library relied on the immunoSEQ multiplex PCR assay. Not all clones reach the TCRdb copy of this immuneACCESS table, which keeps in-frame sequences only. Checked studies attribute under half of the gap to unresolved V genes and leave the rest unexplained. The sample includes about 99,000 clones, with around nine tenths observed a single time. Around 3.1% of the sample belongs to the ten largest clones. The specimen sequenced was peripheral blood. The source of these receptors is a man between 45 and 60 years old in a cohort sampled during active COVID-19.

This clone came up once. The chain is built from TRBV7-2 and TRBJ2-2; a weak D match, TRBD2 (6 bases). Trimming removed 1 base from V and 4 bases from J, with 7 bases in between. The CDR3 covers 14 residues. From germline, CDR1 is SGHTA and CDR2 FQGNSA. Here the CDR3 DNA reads TGTGCCAGCAGCTTAGAGCGGGTCACCGGGGAGCTGTTTTTT. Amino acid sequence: CASSLERVTGELFF.

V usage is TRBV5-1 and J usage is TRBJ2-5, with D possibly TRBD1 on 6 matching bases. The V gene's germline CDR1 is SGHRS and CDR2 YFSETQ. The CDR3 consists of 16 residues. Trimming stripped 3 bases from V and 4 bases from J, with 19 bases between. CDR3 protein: CASSSYPTGLGETQYF. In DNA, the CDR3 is TGCGCCAGCAGCTCGTACCCTACAGGGTTAGGAGAGACCCAGTACTTC.